The rows below give T cell receptor beta chains drawn from one sample of a study of blood T cell repertoires in COVID-19. Method: immunoSEQ multiplex PCR; TCRdb's copy keeps in-frame clones and lacks some. The sample contains approximately 210,000 clones, around nine tenths of which appear only once. Sequencing input: peripheral blood. The receptors originated from a woman between 40 and 55 years old with acute or convalescent COVID-19. CDR3s include the opening cysteine and the closing phenylalanine or tryptophan. Fields, in order: J gene, V gene, clone size, D gene, CDR3 DNA, CDR3 protein. A D gene is named only where the DNA matches it firmly. Part of the rows lack a size; the others show once, few, many or a class for expanded clones.

>TRBJ1-2|TRBV2|-|-
TGTGCCAGCGAATACGAATTGCGTTTGGGCGGCTACACCTTC
CASEYELRLGGYTF
>TRBJ1-3|TRBV30|-|-
TGTGCCTGGGCCGCGGATAACTCTGGAAACACCATATATTTT
CAWAADNSGNTIYF
>TRBJ2-5|TRBV30|-|-
TGTGCCTGGAGCCAGGGGACCGCAGGAGAGACCCAGTACTTC
CAWSQGTAGETQYF
>TRBJ2-1|TRBV10-3|-|TRBD2
TGTGCCATCAGGGATAGCGGGGGGGCCGATGAGCAGTTCTTC
CAIRDSGGADEQFF
>TRBJ1-2|TRBV19|-|-
TGTGCCAGTAGTATAGGCGGGGCAGGGATCTATGGCTACACCTTC
CASSIGGAGIYGYTF
>TRBJ2-4|TRBV19|-|-
TGTGCCAGTAACAGGGGAGGCAAAAACATTCAGTACTTC
CASNRGGKNIQYF
>TRBJ1-1|TRBV5-1|once|-
TGCGCCAGCAGCTTGGCGACAGTTCTGAACACTGAAGCTTTCTTT
CASSLATVLNTEAFF
>TRBJ1-2|TRBV19|-|-
TGTGCCAGTAGGGACAGTCTGACTAACTATGGCTACACCTTC
CASRDSLTNYGYTF
>TRBJ2-2|TRBV3-1/TRBV3-2|-|TRBD1
TGTGCCAGCAGCCGTACAGGGGGAACCGGGGAGCTGTTTTTT
CASSRTGGTGELFF
>TRBJ1-2|TRBV9|-|-
TGTGCCAGCAGCCCCACTGCAGGGTCAGAAAGCTACACCTTC
CASSPTAGSESYTF
>TRBJ1-1|TRBV25-1|-|-
TGTGCCAGCAGTGTTGGGGGGGGCACTGAAGCTTTCTTT
CASSVGGGTEAFF
>TRBJ1-5|TRBV6-1|once|-
TGTGCCAGCAGTGAACATCGGGTGGAGCCCCAGCATTTT
CASSEHRVEPQHF
>TRBJ1-1|TRBV6-2/TRBV6-3|-|TRBD1
TGTGCCAGCACCCCCCGGGGCCAGGGGGACACTGAAGCTTTCTTT
CASTPRGQGDTEAFF
>TRBJ1-2|TRBV30|-|-
TGTGCCTGGAGTGTACCGGGGGGGTCGACGGATGGCTACACCTTC
CAWSVPGGSTDGYTF
>TRBJ1-6|TRBV14|-|-
TGTGCCAGCAGCCAAGATCAGTATTCACCCCTCCACTTT
CASSQDQYSPLHF
>TRBJ1-4|TRBV4-1|-|TRBD1
TGCGCCAGCAGCCAAGATTGGCTTTTTGACAGGGATGGTGAAAAACTGTTTTTT
CASSQDWLFDRDGEKLFF
>TRBJ1-6|TRBV30|-|TRBD1
TGTGCCTGGAGTGCAAGACAGGGTTTGGGCTCACCCCTCCACTTT
CAWSARQGLGSPLHF
>TRBJ2-1|TRBV6-2/TRBV6-3|-|TRBD2
TGTGCCAGCAGTGTCCTAGCGGGGGGGCCTGAAGGTTCCTACAATGAGCAGTTCTTC
CASSVLAGGPEGSYNEQFF
>TRBJ2-6|TRBV6-6|-|-
TGTGCCAGCACCAGGGAAGGCTCTGGGGCCAACGTCCTGACTTTC
CASTREGSGANVLTF
>TRBJ1-2|TRBV3-1/TRBV3-2|-|TRBD1
TGTGCCAGCAGCCAAGCGGTGGGACAGGGGCGGAGTGGCTACACCTTC
CASSQAVGQGRSGYTF
>TRBJ1-2|TRBV5-4|once|TRBD1
TGTGCCAGCAGCTTCCGGGACAGGGGGACGAATGGCTACACCTTC
CASSFRDRGTNGYTF
>TRBJ1-4|TRBV29-1|once|TRBD1
TGCAGCGTTCGACAGGGGGAAAAACTGTTTTTT
CSVRQGEKLFF
>TRBJ2-1|TRBV19|-|TRBD1
TGTGCCAGTAGTCGTCGTCGGGACAGCTACAATGAGCAGTTCTTC
CASSRRRDSYNEQFF
>TRBJ1-6|TRBV2|-|TRBD1
TGTGCCAGCAGTGAAGCGGGGACAGCGAATTCACCCCTCCACTTT
CASSEAGTANSPLHF
>TRBJ2-6|TRBV2|-|TRBD2
TGTGCCAGCAGTCCCCGTGTTAGGAGCGGGGGGTCCTCTGGGGCCAACGTCCTGACTTTC
CASSPRVRSGGSSGANVLTF
>TRBJ1-1|TRBV18|-|-
TGTGCCAGCTCAAATTTACAGGGGAACACTGAAGCTTTCTTT
CASSNLQGNTEAFF
>TRBJ1-5|TRBV6-1|-|-
TGTGCCAGCAGTGATCTCGGACGGTCCGGGGAGCATTTT
CASSDLGRSGEHF